The clone carrying this T cell receptor (beta chain) turned up a few times. The source of the blood RNA was unsorted whole blood, and germline DNA was extracted as well. This entry comes from a study of tumor-infiltrating lymphocytes in primary liver carcinoma. From 500 ng of total RNA, TCR beta-specific cDNA was reverse-transcribed using a constant-region primer. Libraries covering TCR beta were generated through three nested multiplex PCR rounds (using a slightly modified ARM-PCR). With TRBV1-TRBV30 forward primers and a C-beta reverse primer, the first two PCR rounds were run for roughly 10 cycles each. TCRdb reprocessed the multiplex PCR reads via MiXCR and lists one record per CDR3 protein. The repertoire holds 250,000 to 350,000 distinct CDR3 sequences, almost 60% seen once, with about a sixth in the top ten. The CDR3 length is 14 residues. In germline, CDR1 is LGHNA, CDR2 YNFKEQ. Unmatched junction bases numbered 5, after V lost 2 bases and J lost 6 bases.

The chain joins TRBV4-2 to TRBJ1-1; 8 bases align to TRBD1. The specimen was peripheral blood. The receptor's source is a young woman with primary liver carcinoma and hepatitis B virus infection. The CDR3 DNA follows: TGTGCCAGCAGCCAACCTGGGACAGGCCCTGAAGCTTTCTTT. It yields the protein CASSQPGTGPEAFF.